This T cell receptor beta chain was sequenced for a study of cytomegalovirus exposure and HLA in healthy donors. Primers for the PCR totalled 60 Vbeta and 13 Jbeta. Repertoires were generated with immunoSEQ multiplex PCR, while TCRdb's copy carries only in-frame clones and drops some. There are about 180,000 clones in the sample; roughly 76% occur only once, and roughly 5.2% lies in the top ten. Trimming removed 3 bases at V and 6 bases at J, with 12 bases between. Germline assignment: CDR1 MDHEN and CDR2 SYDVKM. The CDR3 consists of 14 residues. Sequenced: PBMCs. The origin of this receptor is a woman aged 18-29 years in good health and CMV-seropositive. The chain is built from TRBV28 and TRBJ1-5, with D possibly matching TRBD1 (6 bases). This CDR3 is CASSLGGASQPQHF. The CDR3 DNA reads TGTGCCAGCAGTTTGGGGGGGGCGAGTCAGCCCCAGCATTTT. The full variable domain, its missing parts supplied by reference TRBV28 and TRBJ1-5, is DVKVTQSSRYLVKRTGEKVFLECVQDMDHENMFWYRQDPGLGLRLIYFSYDVKMKEKGDIPEGYSVSREKKERFSLILESASTNQTSMYLCASSLGGASQPQHFGDGTRLSIL.